This T cell receptor (beta chain) is drawn from a study of shared clonotypes between healthy human individuals. About the research overall: A couple of female and a few male donors aged 18 to 49 were enrolled. Whole-study results and caveats: Naive subsets, compared against memory subsets, generally had larger estimated richness values.

Notes on this clone: No antigen is known for it.

CDR3 length: 13 residues. With 5 bases removed from V and 5 bases from J, the gap between germline ends came to 12 bases. Germline loops: CDR1 MNHEY, CDR2 SMNVEV (reference sequence). Division of CD4+ cells produced a CD45RA+ naive subset and a CD45RA-negative memory subset. The data were produced by immunoSEQ multiplex PCR, yet TCRdb's version contains in-frame clones alone and is incomplete. The sample shows about 1.1 million clones, approximately 80% of them seen only once. The J gene is TRBJ1-2, the V gene TRBV27, with no clear D. The specimen sequenced was memory CD4+ T cells from PBMCs. The subset was: CD45RA-negative fraction. The clonotype originates from a young man in good health. Some clones in this sample may be carry-over from other donors' samples. CDR3: CASSPLNSYGYTF. CDR3 DNA: TGTGCCAGCAGTCCCTTAAACAGTTATGGCTACACCTTC.